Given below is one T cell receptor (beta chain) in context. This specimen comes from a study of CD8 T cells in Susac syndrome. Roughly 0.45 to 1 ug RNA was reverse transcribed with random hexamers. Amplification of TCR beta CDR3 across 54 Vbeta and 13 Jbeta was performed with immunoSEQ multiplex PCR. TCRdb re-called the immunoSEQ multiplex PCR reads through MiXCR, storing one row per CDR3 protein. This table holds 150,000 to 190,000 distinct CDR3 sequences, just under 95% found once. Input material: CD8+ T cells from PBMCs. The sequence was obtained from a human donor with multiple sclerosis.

The CDR3: CASSLSGVSQPQHF. The DNA for the CDR3 is TGTGCCAGCAGTTTATCTGGAGTGAGTCAGCCCCAGCATTTT. The chain recombines TRBV27 with TRBJ1-5, with D unresolved. The germline gives CDR1 MNHEY, CDR2 SMNVEV (reference sequence). The CDR3 extends over 14 amino acids. Between the trimmed V and J ends, which lost 0 bases and 6 bases, there was a span of 9 bases.